This TCR beta chain was captured in a study of OX40 agonist ivuxolimab in advanced cancers. TCRdb keeps only in-frame clones here, not all; method: immunoSEQ multiplex PCR. The sample holds 50,000 to 70,000 clones, approximately 84% seen once. To note about this clone: Its antigen is currently unknown.

With V trimmed by 0 bases and J by 5 bases, 15 bases remained unmatched. CDR3 length equals 19 residues. In germline, CDR1 is MGHRA, CDR2 YSYEKL. The study's findings and limits: Doses of 0.1 to 3.0 mg/kg were accompanied by clonal expansion of CD4+ and CD8+ blood T cells by week 6.

The TCR originated in an adult with an advanced solid tumor such as melanoma, head and neck, liver or kidney cancer. Sequences were derived from CD4+ or CD8+ T cells sorted from blood, sampled in a trial of the OX40 agonist ivuxolimab. The chain combines TRBV4-1 with TRBJ2-3, with 9 bases lining up with TRBD2. The CDR3 protein is CASSQDPPTGAGGRDTQYF. CDR3 DNA: TGCGCCAGCAGCCAAGATCCCCCGACTGGAGCGGGGGGCCGAGATACGCAGTATTTT.